This TCR beta chain appears in the sequencing data of a study of molecular identifiers for immune sequencing clone quantification. Study outcomes and limitations: More than 98% of effector molecules, versus under 1% of naive-cell molecules, belonged to clones above 20 RNA copies. A single cell's spiked Jurkat TCR RNA was reportedly detectable among under 1.1 million naive cells.

Trimming cost V 4 bases and J 6 bases; bases outside gene matches: 11. Germline V gene data show CDR1 as SGHRS and CDR2 as YFSETQ. The CDR3 runs 16 residues. TCRdb analysed the PCR reads with MiXCR anew, one entry per CDR3 protein. This repertoire shows over 100,000 distinct CDR3 sequences, around 37% found once; its top ten account for 9.5% to 10%. Libraries used roughly 18,000 to 1,100,000 sorted naive CD8 T cells and 10%, 30% or 50% RNA input. Sorting isolated naive CD8 T cells as CD8+CD4-CCR7+CD45RA+ events. Remarks on this clonotype: The antigen is undetermined. This may be a read error: a much more frequent sequence differs by one nucleotide.

The chain combines TRBV5-1 with TRBJ2-7; 12 nucleotides match TRBD1. Material for sequencing was naive CD8+ T cells from blood, with Jurkat cell RNA spiked in. Noted subset: FACS-sorted CD8+CD4-CCR7+CD45RA+ naive T cells. This receptor was obtained from a human donor in good health. Some libraries in this study had Jurkat cell RNA spiked in. The CDR3 protein is CASSVAFGTGGAEQYF. The DNA of the CDR3 is TGCGCCAGCAGCGTAGCTTTCGGGACAGGGGGCGCCGAGCAGTACTTC. The variable domain in full, completed from reference TRBV5-1 and TRBJ2-7, reads KAGVTQTPRYLIKTRGQQVTLSCSPISGHRSVSWYQQTPGQGLQFLFEYFSETQRNKGNFPGRFSGRQFSNSRSEMNVSTLELGDSALYLCASSVAFGTGGAEQYFGPGTRLTVT.